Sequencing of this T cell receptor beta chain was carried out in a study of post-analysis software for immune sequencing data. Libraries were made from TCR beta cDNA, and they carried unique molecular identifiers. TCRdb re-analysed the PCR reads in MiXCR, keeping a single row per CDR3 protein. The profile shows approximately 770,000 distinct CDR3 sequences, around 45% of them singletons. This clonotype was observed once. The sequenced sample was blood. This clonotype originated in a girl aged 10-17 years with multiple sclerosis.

The CDR3 bases are TGTGCCAGCAGCCTAGCCGGGTTTCAGGGGAACAATGAGCAGTTCTTC. Translating gives CASSLAGFQGNNEQFF. V usage is TRBV6-6 and J usage is TRBJ2-1, with D possibly matching TRBD1 (6 bases). CDR1 is MNHNY, CDR2 SVGAGI, per germline (reference sequence). The CDR3 covers 16 residues. Trimming pared 6 bases from V and 5 bases from J, leaving 20 bases between.